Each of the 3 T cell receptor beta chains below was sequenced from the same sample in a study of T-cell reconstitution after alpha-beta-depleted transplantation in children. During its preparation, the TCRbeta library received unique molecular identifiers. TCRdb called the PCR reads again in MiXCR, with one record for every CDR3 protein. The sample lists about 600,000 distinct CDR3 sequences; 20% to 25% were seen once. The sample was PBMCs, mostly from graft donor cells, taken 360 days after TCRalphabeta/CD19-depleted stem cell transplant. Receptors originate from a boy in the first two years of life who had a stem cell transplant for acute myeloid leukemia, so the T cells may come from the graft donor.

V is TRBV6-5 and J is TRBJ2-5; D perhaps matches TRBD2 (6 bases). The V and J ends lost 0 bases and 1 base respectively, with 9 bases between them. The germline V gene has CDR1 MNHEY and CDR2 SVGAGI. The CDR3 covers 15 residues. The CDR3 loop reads CASSYSSGFQETQYF. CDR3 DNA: TGTGCCAGCAGTTACTCGAGCGGGTTCCAAGAGACCCAGTACTTC.

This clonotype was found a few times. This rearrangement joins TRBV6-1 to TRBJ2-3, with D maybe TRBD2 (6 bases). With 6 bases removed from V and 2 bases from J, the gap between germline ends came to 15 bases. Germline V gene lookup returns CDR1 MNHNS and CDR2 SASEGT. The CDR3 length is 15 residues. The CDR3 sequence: CASSRPGLSTDTQYF. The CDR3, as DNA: TGTGCCAGCAGCCGCCCGGGACTCTCCACAGATACGCAGTATTTT.

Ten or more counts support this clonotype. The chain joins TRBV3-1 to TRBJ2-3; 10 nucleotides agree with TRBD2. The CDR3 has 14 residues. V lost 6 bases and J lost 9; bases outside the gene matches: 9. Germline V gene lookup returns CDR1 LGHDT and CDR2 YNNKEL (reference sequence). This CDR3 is CASRASGGERTQYF. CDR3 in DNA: TGTGCCAGCAGGGCTAGCGGGGGCGAGCGAACGCAGTATTTT.